This T cell receptor (beta chain) was identified in a study of PD-L1 blockade in urothelial cancer. Study context: Blood underwent analysis 3 weeks (second dose) and 6 weeks after treatment began. A median blood sample held around 150,000 T cells and tens of thousands of unique TCRs. Whole-study results and caveats: Clonality of blood TCR below the median before treatment predicted better survival. Those with durable benefit had larger increases in tumor-associated blood clones at 3 weeks.

Time point described: peripheral blood 6 weeks after treatment start. Germline lookup yields CDR1 SNHLY and CDR2 FYNNEI. The CDR3 contains 15 residues. Trimming took 8 bases from V and 6 from J, leaving 19 bases between them. Only a few counts were recorded for this clone. Its antigen is still unknown. TCRdb's copy holds only in-frame clones and misses some; the assay was immunoSEQ multiplex PCR. The sample contains about 38,000 clones, 70% to 90% of which appear only once. The V call is TRBV2, the J call TRBJ2-2, with D perhaps TRBD2 (6 bases). Sequencing was performed on PBMCs, taken around atezolizumab (anti-PD-L1) treatment. The source is a man between 60 and 75 years old with urothelial cancer. This chain's CDR3 is CASVSSALRAGELFF. In DNA form, the CDR3 reads TGTGCCAGCGTGTCTAGCGCACTCAGGGCCGGGGAGCTGTTTTTT.